Here is one T cell receptor beta chain with its context. What it binds is unknown. Generated by immunoSEQ multiplex PCR, the TCRdb table keeps only in-frame clones and is missing some. The table shows about 36,000 clones, with 85% to 95% occurring only once. Time point in this sample: recipient sample about 28 days before transplant, after cytoreduction. This CDR3 is 16 amino acids long. Trimming removed 1 base at V and 8 bases at J, with 15 bases between. Germline V gives CDR1 LGHNA, CDR2 YSLEER. These data come from a study of T cell clonotyping in hematopoietic cell transplantation. At the level of the study: Cytoreduction preceded collection of pretransplant recipient samples.

The study, taken as a whole, reports: Few recipient clonotypes overlapped donors; over 95% were de novo at given depth. Recipient TCR diversity dropped after transplant; expanded clonotypes rose from day 30 to 180.

The receptor comes from a man in his forties or fifties with chronic myeloid leukemia. Some clones in this sample may be carry-over from other donors' samples. V gene TRBV4-3 combines with J gene TRBJ1-6, with D possibly matching TRBD1 (6 bases). This specimen consisted of peripheral blood mononuclear cells, obtained before stem cell transplant. For the CDR3, the DNA is TGCGCCAGCAGCCAAGGAAGGGGGGGGAACGATTCACCCCTCCACTTT. It codes for CASSQGRGGNDSPLHF.